This T cell receptor (beta chain) derives from a study of OX40 agonist ivuxolimab in advanced cancers. Study information: The mean age was approximately 60 years, ranging from about 23 to 79, with about four fifths of participants male.

Findings of the study overall: With doses of 0.1 to 3.0 mg/kg, CD4+ and CD8+ blood T cells had undergone clonal expansion by week 6.

On this clone: Antigen specificity is unknown.

Per the germline V gene, CDR1 is MGHRA and CDR2 is YSYEKL. The CDR3 totals 15 residues. The ends lost 4 bases at V and 4 bases at J; junction bases unmatched: 7. TCRdb's copy holds only in-frame clones and misses some; the assay was immunoSEQ multiplex PCR. The table lists just over 35,000 clones, approximately 76% of them singletons. The V and J genes are TRBV4-1 and TRBJ2-3; 8 bases are shared with TRBD1. The receptor was isolated from an adult with an advanced solid tumor such as melanoma, head and neck, liver or kidney cancer. The input for sequencing was CD4+ or CD8+ T cells sorted from blood, taken in a trial of the OX40 agonist ivuxolimab. The CDR3 DNA follows: TGCGCCAGCAGCCGGTCAGGGGGCAGGGCAGATACGCAGTATTTT. Translation gives CASSRSGGRADTQYF.